The 28 T cell receptor beta chains reported below all come from one sample, sequenced in a study of shared clonotypes between healthy human individuals. Some clones are missing from TCRdb's copy, which holds only in-frame ones; the method was immunoSEQ multiplex PCR. The sample carries 1,100,000 or so clones, around 78% recorded once. What was sequenced was memory CD4+ T cells from PBMCs. Subset: CD45RA-negative fraction. These receptors came from a man aged 18 to 30 in good health. Some clones in this sample may be carry-over from other donors' samples.

The chain combines TRBV6-4 with TRBJ2-1; D could derive from TRBD1 or TRBD2 (5 bases each). CDR1 MRHNA and CDR2 SNTAGT come from the germline V gene. The CDR3 is 13 residues long. V dropped 6 bases and J dropped 4 bases, with 10 bases sitting between them. The CDR3 sequence: CASSMGRYNEQFF. The CDR3 coding sequence is TGTGCCAGCAGCATGGGACGGTACAATGAGCAGTTCTTC.

This clone has only one observation. The chain carries TRBV28 and TRBJ2-3; D unclear. Germline V lookup: CDR1 MDHEN, CDR2 SYDVKM. V dropped 4 bases and J dropped 7 bases, with 9 bases sitting between them. The CDR3 totals 12 residues. CDR3 residues: CASSSSLYTQYF. CDR3 in DNA: TGTGCCAGCAGTTCCTCCTTATATACGCAGTATTTT. The full variable domain, completed using reference TRBV28 and TRBJ2-3, is DVKVTQSSRYLVKRTGEKVFLECVQDMDHENMFWYRQDPGLGLRLIYFSYDVKMKEKGDIPEGYSVSREKKERFSLILESASTNQTSMYLCASSSSLYTQYFGPGTRLTVL.

This sequence joins TRBV5-1 and TRBJ2-5; D is uncertain. The V gene lost 2 bases and the J gene lost 5 bases, with 13 bases spanning the gap. This CDR3 is 14 amino acids long. Germline loops: CDR1 SGHRS, CDR2 YFSETQ. The CDR3 bases are TGCGCCAGCAGCTTCCGCTATCCGAGGGAGACCCAGTACTTC. This encodes CASSFRYPRETQYF. Combining the CDR3 with reference TRBV5-1 and TRBJ2-5 gives the whole variable domain KAGVTQTPRYLIKTRGQQVTLSCSPISGHRSVSWYQQTPGQGLQFLFEYFSETQRNKGNFPGRFSGRQFSNSRSEMNVSTLELGDSALYLCASSFRYPRETQYFGPGTRLLVL.

The rearrangement links TRBV4-1 to TRBJ2-1; TRBD2 aligns across 8 bases. The CDR3 is 16 residues long. V trimming: 1 base; J trimming: 9 bases; junction bases outside the gene matches: 11. Germline V gene lookup returns CDR1 MGHRA and CDR2 YSYEKL. As DNA, the CDR3 is TGCGCCAGCAGCCAAGTTGGGACTAGGCTCGGCGGTGAGCAGTTCTTC. As protein: CASSQVGTRLGGEQFF.

The CDR3 loop is CASRGASGSRTGELFF. The CDR3 DNA follows: TGTGCCAGCAGGGGTGCTAGCGGGAGTAGAACCGGGGAGCTGTTTTTT. The chain has TRBV2 and TRBJ2-2; 10 positions match TRBD2. V shed 6 bases, J shed 5 bases, and the junction held 9 bases outside the gene matches. From germline, CDR1 is SNHLY and CDR2 FYNNEI. CDR3 size: 16 residues.

V usage is TRBV27 and J usage is TRBJ1-3; D gene unclear. The ends were cut back, 6 bases at V and 4 bases at J, with 10 bases in the middle. Germline V gene data show CDR1 as MNHEY and CDR2 as SMNVEV (reference sequence). The CDR3 extends over 13 amino acids. CDR3 amino acids: CASRTLQGNTIYF. Written as DNA, the CDR3 is TGTGCCAGCAGGACACTTCAGGGAAACACCATATATTTT.

In nucleotides, the CDR3 is TGTGCCAGCAGCCTAACTGGACAGTCTAACTATGGCTACACCTTC. This sequence encodes CASSLTGQSNYGYTF. The chain joins TRBV7-2 to TRBJ1-2; a possible D gene is TRBD1 (6 bases). The length of the CDR3 is 15 residues. V lost 5 bases to trimming and J lost 0 bases, with 13 bases between them. Germline V CDR1 and CDR2: SGHTA, FQGNSA.

The V and J genes are TRBV7-2 and TRBJ2-2; D possibly corresponds to TRBD1 (6 bases). V dropped 2 bases and J dropped 6 bases, with 13 bases sitting between them. Germline CDR1 is SGHTA and CDR2 is FQGNSA. CDR3 size: 15 residues. The CDR3 DNA sequence: TGTGCCAGCAGCTTAAACAGGGCGTATGCCGGGGAGCTGTTTTTT. It encodes CASSLNRAYAGELFF.

The chain combines TRBV10-3 with TRBJ1-1; D gene uncertain. V was trimmed by 7 bases and J by 0 bases, leaving 24 bases between them. CDR3 length equals 18 residues. Germline assignment: CDR1 ENHRY and CDR2 SYGVKD. CDR3 sequence reads: CAIKFSVAGGDLNTEAFF. CDR3 bases: TGTGCCATCAAATTCTCCGTAGCGGGCGGGGATTTGAACACTGAAGCTTTCTTT.

The V call is TRBV5-1, the J call TRBJ2-3; D possibly corresponds to TRBD1 (5 bases). Trimming left V 0 bases short and J 3 bases short, with 14 bases between. The CDR3 extends over 16 amino acids. Germline V gene lookup returns CDR1 SGHRS and CDR2 YFSETQ. CDR3 loop: CASSLALGRSTDTQYF. The CDR3 coding sequence is TGCGCCAGCAGCTTGGCGCTGGGGCGGTCTACAGATACGCAGTATTTT.

This clone was seen a handful of times. The V call is TRBV2, the J call TRBJ2-1, with 7 bases lining up with TRBD2. CDR1 is SNHLY and CDR2 is FYNNEI in the germline V gene. CDR3 length: 13 amino acids. The ends lost 3 bases at V and 9 bases at J; junction bases unmatched: 5. The CDR3 region is CASSDGGSIEQFF. CDR3 bases: TGTGCCAGCAGTGATGGCGGGAGCATTGAGCAGTTCTTC.

This chain links TRBV2 with TRBJ1-2; 7 bases match TRBD1. The CDR3 sequence is 14 residues long. From germline, CDR1 is SNHLY and CDR2 FYNNEI. The V gene end was trimmed by 6 bases and the J gene end by 7 bases; junction bases not matched to a gene: 11. The CDR3 spells CASRALGRGLGYTF. The CDR3, as DNA: TGTGCCAGCAGGGCCTTGGGGAGGGGGCTTGGCTACACCTTC.

The chain links TRBV29-1 to TRBJ2-5; 11 bases match TRBD2. Germline trimming cut 0 bases from V and 5 bases from J; bases unmatched to any gene: 8. CDR1 is SQVTM and CDR2 is ANQGSEA in the germline V gene. The CDR3 spans 16 residues. The CDR3 loop is CSVEEGLAGGWETQYF. The CDR3 nucleotides read TGCAGCGTTGAAGAGGGGTTAGCGGGAGGGTGGGAGACCCAGTACTTC.

This clone was seen only once. The V call is TRBV4-2, the J call TRBJ2-1, with D perhaps matching TRBD1 or TRBD2 (5 bases each). The germline V gene encodes CDR1 LGHNA and CDR2 YNFKEQ. The CDR3 is 14 residues long. The ends were cut back, 3 bases at V and 7 bases at J, with 13 bases in the middle. CDR3 sequence (DNA): TGTGCCAGCAGCCAGGGGACCGCCGCGAATGAGCAGTTCTTC. Amino acids: CASSQGTAANEQFF.

This rearrangement joins TRBV23-1 to TRBJ1-5; no reliable D call. TRBV23-1 is an ORF, and what it does is uncertain. This CDR3 region has 16 residues. V gave up 1 base and J gave up 0 bases, with 10 bases separating them. The CDR3 region has the DNA TGCGCCAGCAGTCAATTGAGGGTAAATAGCAATCAGCCCCAGCATTTT. Its translation: CASSQLRVNSNQPQHF.

The V gene is TRBV15, the J gene TRBJ2-3; 13 nucleotides agree with TRBD2. Germline loops: CDR1 LNHNV, CDR2 YYDKDF (reference sequence). This CDR3 is 17 amino acids long. J lost 4 bases, V lost 4 bases, and 8 bases had no gene match. The DNA for the CDR3 is TGTGCCACCAGCACCAAGACTAGCGGGAGGAGGGCAGATACGCAGTATTTT. Protein product: CATSTKTSGRRADTQYF.

J is TRBJ2-2 and V is TRBV11-2, with a possible D match to TRBD2 (5 bases). The CDR3 covers 11 residues. Germline V gene data show CDR1 as SGHAT and CDR2 as FQNNGV. CDR3 coding DNA: TGTGCGACGGCCGGGGCCGGGGAGCTGTTTTTT. Amino acids: CATAGAGELFF.

V and J are TRBV30 and TRBJ2-1, with a weak D call TRBD2 (6 bases). Per germline, CDR1 GTSNPN and CDR2 SVGIG (reference sequence). The ends were cut back, 6 bases at V and 6 bases at J, with 18 bases in the middle. This CDR3 spans 14 amino acids. The CDR3 nucleotides are TGTGCCTGCATTAGCGGAAAGAGAGGCAATGAGCAGTTCTTC. It yields the protein CACISGKRGNEQFF.

The chain employs TRBV25-1 and TRBJ2-1, with 7 nucleotides matching TRBD1. Trimming at V came to 1 base and at J to 7 bases, leaving 4 bases not matched to a gene. The CDR3 covers 14 residues. The V gene's germline CDR1 is MGHDK and CDR2 SYGVNS. The DNA of the CDR3 is TGTGCCAGCAGTGAATGGACAGGAAAAAATGAGCAGTTCTTC. Residues: CASSEWTGKNEQFF.

This clone was seen only once. This sequence joins TRBV7-6 and TRBJ2-2, with TRBD2 matching 13 bases. Trimming removed 3 bases from V and 3 bases from J; junction bases left unmatched: 1. Looked up from germline, CDR1 is SGHVS and CDR2 is FNYEAQ. CDR3 length equals 16 residues. The CDR3 loop is CASSFGLAGDTGELFF. CDR3 bases: TGTGCCAGCAGCTTTGGACTAGCGGGAGACACCGGGGAGCTGTTTTTT.

DNA for the CDR3: TGTGCCAGCAGGGCAGAAGGGGGCACTGAAGCTTTCTTT. Translated, it gives CASRAEGGTEAFF. V and J are TRBV6-1 and TRBJ1-1, with D possibly matching TRBD1 (6 bases). Per the germline V gene, CDR1 is MNHNS and CDR2 is SASEGT. Trimming took 6 bases from V and 4 from J, leaving 12 bases between them. The CDR3 sequence is 13 residues long.

The J gene is TRBJ2-1, the V gene TRBV28; 12 positions match TRBD2. Trimming removed 6 bases from V and 6 bases from J; junction bases left unmatched: 9. Germline CDR1 and CDR2: MDHEN and SYDVKM. The CDR3 extends over 16 amino acids. The DNA for the CDR3 is TGTGCCAGCAGCACGGCTAGCGGGAGGGCCTTCAATGAGCAGTTCTTC. As protein: CASSTASGRAFNEQFF.

The V and J genes are TRBV30 and TRBJ2-6; either TRBD1 or TRBD2 may fit D (5 bases each). The CDR3 has 13 residues. CDR1 and CDR2 (germline): GTSNPN, SVGIG (reference sequence). The V and J ends lost 2 bases and 8 bases respectively, with 10 bases between them. CDR3 residues: CAWSRQGPNVLTF. CDR3 DNA: TGTGCCTGGAGTAGGCAGGGACCCAACGTCCTGACTTTC.

This clone came up a few times. V is TRBV5-6 and J is TRBJ1-2; TRBD1 matches at 8 bases. This CDR3 comprises 13 residues. The germline CDR1 and CDR2 sequences are SGHDT and YYEEEE. V lost 4 bases to trimming and J lost 10 bases; unmatched junction nucleotides: 9. For the CDR3, the DNA is TGTGCCAGCAGCGCACAGGGGGGTCAAGTCTACACCTTC. Translating gives CASSAQGGQVYTF.

The V gene is TRBV11-2, the J gene TRBJ2-7; D unclear. The CDR3 has 15 residues. V was cut by 1 base and J by 7 bases, with 17 bases left in between. Germline assignment: CDR1 SGHAT and CDR2 FQNNGV. CDR3 DNA sequence: TGTGCCAGCAGCTTAGCTCTCTCTGGGTTTGGTGAGCAGTACTTC. This translates into CASSLALSGFGEQYF.

This rearrangement joins TRBV7-6 to TRBJ2-1; TRBD1 aligns across 8 bases. Germline V lookup: CDR1 SGHVS, CDR2 FNYEAQ. V shed 1 base and J 4 bases; nucleotides not matched to a gene: 3. The CDR3 sequence is 15 residues long. In nucleotides, the CDR3 is TGTGCCAGCAGCTTAGACACAGGGGGGTACAATGAGCAGTTCTTC. It specifies CASSLDTGGYNEQFF. Together with reference TRBV7-6 and TRBJ2-1, the CDR3 gives the full variable domain: GAGVSQSPRYKVTKRGQDVALRCDPISGHVSLYWYRQALGQGPEFLTYFNYEAQQDKSGLPNDRFSAERPEGSISTLTIQRTEQRDSAMYRCASSLDTGGYNEQFFGPGTRLTVL.

The rearrangement joins TRBV2 to TRBJ1-5; 7 bases fit TRBD1. This CDR3 is 13 amino acids long. After removal of 8 bases from V and 2 bases from J, the junction contained 3 bases not matched to a gene. The V gene's germline CDR1 is SNHLY and CDR2 FYNNEI. The CDR3 here is CASDREGNQPQHF. DNA of the CDR3: TGTGCCAGCGACAGGGAAGGCAATCAGCCCCAGCATTTT.

This chain joins TRBV27 and TRBJ2-5; D gene uncertain. V was cut by 3 bases and J by 4 bases, with 12 bases left in between. Germline V gives CDR1 MNHEY, CDR2 SMNVEV (reference sequence). This CDR3 region has 14 residues. The DNA for the CDR3 is TGTGCCAGCAGTTTGGGTATTAGTATAGAGACCCAGTACTTC. This translates into CASSLGISIETQYF.